The 32 T cell receptor beta chains below were found in one sample sequenced in a study of beta chain features in type 1 diabetes. Whole-study results and caveats: TCRB CDR3s were moderately but significantly shorter in Type 1 diabetes patients in all four CD4+ subsets.

Antigens of these TCRs are unknown. Every isolated RNA sample was fully reverse transcribed, so sequencing captured expressed TCRB transcripts. Produced via immunoSEQ multiplex PCR; TCRdb's table is partial and in-frame only. The data hold roughly 180,000 clones, with roughly 7.1% observed a single time. What was sequenced was central memory CD4+ T cells from blood. These receptors originate from a woman in her 40s with type 1 diabetes.

V gene TRBV2 combines with J gene TRBJ2-5, with 9 bases fitting TRBD2. Germline V gene sequence: CDR1 SNHLY, CDR2 FYNNEI. Trimming cost V 8 bases and J 1 base; bases outside gene matches: 5. The CDR3 contains 14 residues. The CDR3 loop reads CASWGSGGQETQYF. The DNA for the CDR3 is TGTGCCAGCTGGGGTAGCGGGGGCCAAGAGACCCAGTACTTC.

This clone has only a few counts. J is TRBJ1-3 and V is TRBV19; TRBD1 might be the D (5 bases). V was trimmed by 10 bases and J by 2 bases, leaving 15 bases between them. Germline CDR1 is LNHDA and CDR2 is SQIVND (reference sequence). This CDR3 comprises 14 residues. CDR3 bases: TGTGCCACCAAGCCGGGGGGGACTGGAAACACCATATATTTT. Amino acid sequence: CATKPGGTGNTIYF. The full variable domain, rest sourced from reference TRBV19 and TRBJ1-3, is DGGITQSPKYLFRKEGQNVTLSCEQNLNHDAMYWYRQDPGQGLRLIYYSQIVNDFQKGDIAEGYSVSREKKESFPLTVTSAQKNPTAFYLCATKPGGTGNTIYFGEGSWLTVV.

The J gene is TRBJ1-1, the V gene TRBV7-3; D is undetermined. The CDR3 is 15 amino acids. The germline gives CDR1 SGHTA, CDR2 FQGTGA. With 5 bases removed from V and 0 bases from J, the gap between germline ends came to 13 bases. The CDR3: CASSPRGPMNTEAFF. CDR3 nucleotide sequence: TGTGCCAGCAGCCCACGGGGTCCAATGAACACTGAAGCTTTCTTT.

A few counts support this clone. The rearrangement joins TRBV29-1 to TRBJ2-7, with D possibly matching TRBD2 (7 bases). This CDR3 contains 15 residues. Deletions cut 7 bases from V and 2 bases from J, with 21 bases between. Germline-derived CDR1 and CDR2 are SQVTM and ANQGSEA. The CDR3 reads CSAGGGLAGPYEQYF. The CDR3 bases are TGCAGCGCGGGGGGCGGGCTAGCAGGCCCCTACGAGCAGTACTTC.

The sample holds one count of this clone. The V gene is TRBV19, the J gene TRBJ2-3; possibly TRBD1 for D (6 bases). The CDR3 is 14 amino acids. CDR1 is LNHDA and CDR2 is SQIVND in the germline V gene (reference sequence). V was pared by 1 base and J by 6 bases, with 11 bases between. The CDR3 nucleotides are TGTGCCAGTAGTATAGGAGGGGGACGGGATACGCAGTATTTT. It is translated as CASSIGGGRDTQYF.

This clone was detected only a few times. This chain joins TRBV11-2 and TRBJ2-2; D is unresolved. Germline CDR1 reads SGHAT; CDR2 reads FQNNGV. Trimming took 5 bases from V and 6 from J, leaving 7 bases between them. This CDR3 spans 12 amino acids. In nucleotides, the CDR3 is TGTGCCAGCAGCCTTATGTCCGGGGAGCTGTTTTTT. The encoded protein is CASSLMSGELFF.

This clone came up a few times. This chain uses TRBV18 with TRBJ1-1, with TRBD1 identical over 11 bases. Germline assignment: CDR1 KGHSH and CDR2 LQKENI. Losses at the gene ends were 3 bases for V and 4 bases for J; bases not matched to a gene: 4. This CDR3 spans 15 amino acids. CDR3: CASSPGQGVFTEAFF. The DNA of the CDR3 is TGTGCCAGCTCACCGGGACAGGGGGTGTTCACTGAAGCTTTCTTT.

This clone was observed a few times. The V call is TRBV27, the J call TRBJ2-7, with a weak D call TRBD1 (6 bases). V lost 3 bases and J lost 3, with 9 bases in between. CDR1 is MNHEY, CDR2 SMNVEV, per germline (reference sequence). This CDR3 has 13 residues. For the CDR3, the DNA is TGTGCCAGCAGTTTGGTCAGGGGCTACGAGCAGTACTTC. Its translation is CASSLVRGYEQYF.

The rearrangement joins TRBV28 to TRBJ2-5, with 8 bases that match TRBD2. The germline V gene encodes CDR1 MDHEN and CDR2 SYDVKM. The V segment lost 5 bases and the J segment 5 bases; nucleotides outside the gene matches: 7. This CDR3 comprises 14 residues. Written as DNA, the CDR3 is TGTGCCAGCAGTCCGGGGGGGGTACGGGAGACCCAGTACTTC. This codes for CASSPGGVRETQYF.

The genes are TRBV27 and TRBJ2-7; 8 bases are a match to TRBD1. The germline gives CDR1 MNHEY, CDR2 SMNVEV (reference sequence). V was clipped by 5 bases and J by 5 bases; unmatched bases: 8. CDR3 length: 14 residues. CDR3 DNA sequence: TGTGCCAGCAGTGACGGACAGGGTTATGACGAGCAGTACTTC. The encoded protein is CASSDGQGYDEQYF.

Only one count was recorded for this clone. The chain links TRBV5-1 to TRBJ1-5; D is possibly TRBD1 (5 bases). Trimming removed 0 bases at V and 8 bases at J, with 18 bases between. The CDR3 is made up of 16 amino acids. CDR1 and CDR2 from the germline V gene are SGHRS and YFSETQ. The CDR3 DNA sequence: TGCGCCAGCAGCTTGGCCCCCCGGGACTCTTTTGAGCCCCAGCATTTT. It translates to CASSLAPRDSFEPQHF. Supplemented by reference TRBV5-1 and TRBJ1-5, the full variable domain reads KAGVTQTPRYLIKTRGQQVTLSCSPISGHRSVSWYQQTPGQGLQFLFEYFSETQRNKGNFPGRFSGRQFSNSRSEMNVSTLELGDSALYLCASSLAPRDSFEPQHFGDGTRLSIL.

This chain joins TRBV27 and TRBJ2-3; D remains unclear. CDR1 and CDR2 from the germline V gene are MNHEY and SMNVEV (reference sequence). The V end was cut by 4 bases, the J end by 2 bases, with 10 bases between. The CDR3 sequence is 14 residues long. CDR3 nucleotide sequence: TGTGCCAGCAGTTACGCCGGTACCACAGATACGCAGTATTTT. Its translation: CASSYAGTTDTQYF.

The chain links TRBV5-1 to TRBJ1-1; TRBD1 might be the D (5 bases). Germline CDR1 reads SGHRS; CDR2 reads YFSETQ. Trimming pared 3 bases from V and 2 bases from J, leaving 14 bases between. The CDR3 runs to 15 residues. The CDR3 DNA reads TGCGCCAGCAGCTCTTCAGGGTTCACTAACACTGAAGCTTTCTTT. Translated, it gives CASSSSGFTNTEAFF.

This chain connects TRBV19 to TRBJ1-2; 7 bases align to TRBD1. This CDR3 comprises 15 residues. Germline CDR1 LNHDA, CDR2 SQIVND (reference sequence). The junction had 6 bases not matched to a gene; V was cut back by 4 bases and J by 1 base. The CDR3 here is CASSTPGGFNYGYTF. The CDR3 coding sequence is TGTGCCAGTAGTACCCCAGGGGGTTTTAACTATGGCTACACCTTC.

This chain uses TRBV28 with TRBJ1-1; a possible D gene is TRBD1 (6 bases). Germline V CDR1 and CDR2: MDHEN, SYDVKM. The CDR3 extends over 13 amino acids. Trimming pared 6 bases from V and 8 bases from J, leaving 16 bases between. In DNA form, the CDR3 reads TGTGCCAGCAGGGCCACGGGGGGCAAGGAAGCTTTCTTT. Translating gives CASRATGGKEAFF.

The V and J genes are TRBV30 and TRBJ1-1, with TRBD1 matching 7 bases. V was pared by 7 bases and J by 12 bases, with 14 bases of the junction left unmatched. The CDR3 covers 12 residues. Germline V gene lookup returns CDR1 GTSNPN and CDR2 SVGIG (reference sequence). CDR3 coding DNA: TGTGCCTCCCACCTCGACAGGGAGGAGACTTTCTTT. Its translation: CASHLDREETFF.

This clone was seen a few times. The chain combines TRBV5-1 with TRBJ1-6, with D maybe TRBD1 (6 bases). V shed 0 bases and J shed 8 bases, with 12 bases lying between them. CDR1 SGHRS and CDR2 YFSETQ come from the germline V gene. The CDR3 is made up of 15 amino acids. CDR3 sequence: CASSLEAGADSPLHF. The CDR3 coding sequence is TGCGCCAGCAGCTTGGAGGCAGGGGCAGATTCACCCCTCCACTTT.

This rearrangement joins TRBV9 to TRBJ2-7; D is unresolved. Germline lookup yields CDR1 SGDLS and CDR2 YYNGEE. Trimming cost V 0 bases and J 5 bases, with 9 bases left between them. This CDR3 is 13 amino acids long. The CDR3 reads CASSVGVRDEQYF. CDR3 coding DNA: TGTGCCAGCAGCGTAGGTGTTCGCGACGAGCAGTACTTC.

This chain links TRBV30 with TRBJ1-3; a weak D match, TRBD1 (5 bases). Germline assignment: CDR1 GTSNPN and CDR2 SVGIG (reference sequence). The CDR3 runs to 15 residues. Trimming pared 2 bases from V and 3 bases from J, leaving 14 bases between. CDR3 loop: CAWSPGTYLGNTIYF. The DNA for the CDR3 is TGTGCCTGGAGTCCCGGGACTTACCTTGGAAACACCATATATTTT.

Comments on this clone: Other DNA variants within this sample encode the same CDR3. The chain recombines TRBV7-2 with TRBJ2-1; D is uncertain. Germline assignment: CDR1 SGHTA and CDR2 FQGNSA. The CDR3 totals 13 residues. V lost 4 bases and J lost 5, with 9 bases in between. DNA of the CDR3: TGTGCCAGCAGCTCTTACTTGGACAATGAGCAGTTCTTC. Its protein is CASSSYLDNEQFF.

The chain carries TRBV9 and TRBJ2-4; a weak D match, TRBD2 (6 bases). Trimming stripped 4 bases from V and 1 base from J, with 15 bases between. The length of the CDR3 is 16 residues. The germline CDR1 and CDR2 sequences are SGDLS and YYNGEE. As DNA, the CDR3 is TGTGCCAGCAGCCCGGGGACTGGTTCGGCCAAAAACATTCAGTACTTC. This gives the protein CASSPGTGSAKNIQYF.

CDR3 DNA: TGTGCCTGGAGTGAAGAATCTAGGCAGGGAGAGACCCAGTACTTC. Translation gives CAWSEESRQGETQYF. This rearrangement joins TRBV30 to TRBJ2-5; tentative D call: TRBD1 (5 bases). The CDR3 length is 15 residues. Germline V gene sequence: CDR1 GTSNPN, CDR2 SVGIG (reference sequence). Trimming took off 1 base at V and 4 bases at J, with 16 bases between the two ends. Full variable domain (rest looked up from reference TRBV30 and TRBJ2-5): SQTIHQWPATLVQPVGSPLSLECTVEGTSNPNLYWYRQAAGRGLQLLFYSVGIGQISSEVPQNLSASRPQDRQFILSSKKLLLSDSGFYLCAWSEESRQGETQYFGPGTRLLVL.

The chain uses TRBV27 and TRBJ1-4; D possibly corresponds to TRBD1 (5 bases). CDR1 is MNHEY, CDR2 SMNVEV, per germline (reference sequence). This CDR3 is built from 15 residues. V lost 5 bases, J lost 4 bases, and 14 bases lay in between. Written as DNA, the CDR3 is TGTGCCAGCAGTCCTACCCGACAGAATAATGAAAAACTGTTTTTT. It specifies CASSPTRQNNEKLFF.

The chain uses TRBV5-6 and TRBJ2-1, with 11 bases aligning to TRBD1. The germline gives CDR1 SGHDT, CDR2 YYEEEE. The CDR3 extends over 15 amino acids. V lost 4 bases, J lost 5 bases, and 5 bases stayed unmatched. CDR3 in amino acids: CASSRDRGWDNEQFF. CDR3 DNA: TGTGCCAGCAGCCGGGACAGGGGGTGGGACAATGAGCAGTTCTTC. The full variable domain, its missing parts supplied by reference TRBV5-6 and TRBJ2-1, is DAGVTQSPTHLIKTRGQQVTLRCSPKSGHDTVSWYQQALGQGPQFIFQYYEEEERQRGNFPDRFSGHQFPNYSSELNVNALLLGDSALYLCASSRDRGWDNEQFFGPGTRLTVL.

This clone was detected many times. The V gene is TRBV28, the J gene TRBJ2-4, with 7 bases identical to TRBD2. The germline V gene has CDR1 MDHEN and CDR2 SYDVKM. V shed 6 bases, J shed 1 base, and the junction held 9 bases outside the gene matches. CDR3 size: 16 residues. The CDR3: CASSRGPSGAKNIQYF. The CDR3 DNA sequence: TGTGCCAGCAGCCGAGGGCCTAGCGGCGCCAAAAACATTCAGTACTTC.

This clone was seen more than once but under ten times. The rearrangement joins TRBV6-6 to TRBJ1-6; 7 bases line up with TRBD1. Germline V gene lookup returns CDR1 MNHNY and CDR2 SVGAGI (reference sequence). V lost 6 bases, J lost 5 bases, and 10 bases stayed unmatched. The CDR3 sequence is 16 residues long. The CDR3 loop reads CASSRTGGQNNSPLHF. The CDR3 DNA reads TGTGCCAGCAGCCGAACCGGGGGACAGAATAATTCACCCCTCCACTTT.

This chain joins TRBV29-1 and TRBJ1-2; D is perhaps TRBD1 (5 bases). Germline assignment: CDR1 SQVTM and CDR2 ANQGSEA. There are 12 residues in the CDR3. Trimming left V 3 bases short and J 4 bases short, with 9 bases between. CDR3: CSVDKDSYGYTF. As DNA, the CDR3 is TGCAGCGTTGACAAAGACAGCTATGGCTACACCTTC.

Only a few counts were recorded for this clone. The V call is TRBV7-2, the J call TRBJ1-2; tentative D call: TRBD1 (5 bases). Germline V lookup: CDR1 SGHTA, CDR2 FQGNSA. This CDR3 has 12 residues. V lost 5 bases to trimming and J lost 8 bases, with 12 bases between them. CDR3 nucleotides: TGTGCCAGCAGCCCAGGGAAACAGGGCTACACCTTC. Translating gives CASSPGKQGYTF.

The CDR3 DNA follows: TGTGCCACCAGCCCGGGACAGAACTATGGCTACACCTTC. It codes for CATSPGQNYGYTF. The chain uses TRBV15 and TRBJ1-2, with 7 bases that match TRBD1. The junction had 2 bases not matched to a gene; V was cut back by 5 bases and J by 2 bases. The CDR3 sequence is 13 residues long. Germline V lookup: CDR1 LNHNV, CDR2 YYDKDF (reference sequence).

This clone was seen only a few times. This chain connects TRBV7-3 to TRBJ1-1; 10 nucleotides agree with TRBD1. V was pared by 5 bases and J by 6 bases, with 6 bases of the junction left unmatched. CDR3 length: 14 amino acids. Germline CDR1 SGHTA, CDR2 FQGTGA. DNA for the CDR3: TGTGCCAGCAGCGAGGGACAGGGGACCTCTGAAGCTTTCTTT. Translation: CASSEGQGTSEAFF.

The chain joins TRBV7-9 to TRBJ2-1, with D possibly being TRBD1 (5 bases). CDR1 SEHNR and CDR2 FQNEAQ come from the germline V gene (reference sequence). This CDR3 region has 15 residues. Trimming left V 3 bases short and J 4 bases short, with 13 bases between. This CDR3 is CASSLVDIGYNEQFF. CDR3 DNA: TGTGCCAGCAGCTTGGTGGACATCGGATACAATGAGCAGTTCTTC.

The rearrangement links TRBV11-3 to TRBJ2-3, with D tentatively TRBD2 (6 bases). The CDR3 length is 15 residues. Trimming stripped 4 bases from V and 1 base from J, with 12 bases between. CDR1 and CDR2 from the germline V gene are SGHNT and YENEEA. The CDR3 DNA follows: TGTGCCAGCAGCTCGGGAGTCTCCGGCACAGATACGCAGTATTTT. Its translation is CASSSGVSGTDTQYF.